One sample yielded the 30 T cell receptor beta chains listed below, sequenced in a study of blood T cell repertoires in COVID-19. Sequencing was performed with immunoSEQ multiplex PCR; in TCRdb, only in-frame clones are kept and a portion is missing. The sample records more than 85,000 clones, roughly 76% being singletons. The sequencing input was peripheral blood. All receptors derive from a woman aged 70-85 years with acute or convalescent COVID-19.

The chain couples TRBV12-5 to TRBJ1-1; TRBD1 matches at 7 bases. The CDR3 runs 15 residues. V shed 1 base and J 5 bases; nucleotides not matched to a gene: 7. CDR1 LGHNT and CDR2 FRNRAP come from the germline V gene. The DNA for the CDR3 is TGTGCTAGTGGTTTGGAAAGACAGGGCTTTACTGAAGCTTTCTTT. Residues: CASGLERQGFTEAFF. Together with reference TRBV12-5 and TRBJ1-1, the CDR3 gives the full variable domain: DARVTQTPRHKVTEMGQEVTMRCQPILGHNTVFWYRQTMMQGLELLAYFRNRAPLDDSGMPKDRFSAEMPDATLATLKIQPSEPRDSAVYFCASGLERQGFTEAFFGQGTRLTVV.

This rearrangement joins TRBV15 to TRBJ1-2; tentatively, D is TRBD1 (6 bases). The CDR3 contains 14 residues. Looked up from germline, CDR1 is LNHNV and CDR2 is YYDKDF (reference sequence). V lost 0 bases to trimming and J lost 4 bases, with 9 bases between them. The CDR3 region has the DNA TGTGCCACCAGCAGAGACAGGGGTTCCTATGGCTACACCTTC. Translating gives CATSRDRGSYGYTF. The variable domain in full, with the rest retrieved from reference TRBV15 and TRBJ1-2, is DAMVIQNPRYQVTQFGKPVTLSCSQTLNHNVMYWYQQKSSQAPKLLFHYYDKDFNNEADTPDNFQSRRPNTSFCFLDIRSPGLGDTAMYLCATSRDRGSYGYTFGSGTRLTVV.

The genes are TRBV28 and TRBJ1-3, with 7 bases lining up with TRBD1. The CDR3 length is 15 residues. Looked up from germline, CDR1 is MDHEN and CDR2 is SYDVKM. V lost 6 bases, J lost 0 bases, and 5 bases stayed unmatched. The CDR3 sequence is CASRSDRDSGNTIYF. In nucleotides, the CDR3 is TGTGCCAGCAGGTCAGACAGGGACTCTGGAAACACCATATATTTT.

This clone was found a few times. The chain has TRBV19 and TRBJ2-7; D gene ambiguous. The CDR3 has 13 amino acids. V dropped 2 bases and J dropped 5 bases, with 10 bases sitting between them. Germline CDR1 and CDR2: LNHDA and SQIVND (reference sequence). The CDR3 loop reads CASSITRVDEQYF. The DNA for the CDR3 is TGTGCCAGTAGTATAACCCGAGTGGACGAGCAGTACTTC.

The chain uses TRBV7-9 and TRBJ1-1, with D tentatively TRBD1 (5 bases). The CDR3 runs 14 residues. Trimming removed 7 bases at V and 2 bases at J, with 14 bases between. CDR1 is SEHNR and CDR2 is FQNEAQ in the germline V gene (reference sequence). The chain's CDR3 is CASTQGSANTEAFF. The CDR3 region has the DNA TGTGCCAGCACCCAGGGCTCGGCCAACACTGAAGCTTTCTTT.

The chain is built from TRBV2 and TRBJ1-2; 7 positions agree with TRBD1. Losses at the gene ends were 2 bases for V and 4 bases for J; bases not matched to a gene: 10. The germline CDR1 and CDR2 sequences are SNHLY and FYNNEI. This CDR3 comprises 16 residues. The CDR3 coding sequence is TGTGCCAGCAGTGAATCCCCCACAGGGGATAGCTATGGCTACACCTTC. Translating it yields CASSESPTGDSYGYTF. The whole variable domain, filled in from reference TRBV2 and TRBJ1-2, reads EPEVTQTPSHQVTQMGQEVILRCVPISNHLYFYWYRQILGQKVEFLVSFYNNEISEKSEIFDDQFSVERPDGSNFTLKIRSTKLEDSAMYFCASSESPTGDSYGYTFGSGTRLTVV.

The chain has TRBV5-1 and TRBJ1-6; D may be TRBD1 (5 bases). The germline gives CDR1 SGHRS, CDR2 YFSETQ. CDR3 length equals 13 residues. Trimming pared 0 bases from V and 9 bases from J, leaving 7 bases between. The CDR3: CASSLGQGSPLHF. CDR3 nucleotides: TGCGCCAGCAGCTTGGGGCAGGGTTCACCCCTCCACTTT.

V gene TRBV24-1 combines with J gene TRBJ2-7; 8 nucleotides line up with TRBD1. The V and J ends lost 3 bases and 3 bases, in that order; junction bases with no gene match: 6. Germline V lookup: CDR1 KGHDR, CDR2 SFDVKD. The CDR3 has 15 amino acids. The CDR3 is CATSDGQGLVYEQYF. The CDR3 DNA is TGTGCCACCAGTGATGGACAGGGTCTGGTCTACGAGCAGTACTTC.

The chain couples TRBV7-9 to TRBJ2-1; the match to TRBD2 covers 12 bases. The CDR3 runs to 16 residues. With 0 bases clipped from V and 6 bases from J, the junction kept 3 bases outside the gene matches. Germline CDR1 SEHNR, CDR2 FQNEAQ (reference sequence). The CDR3 protein is CASSLAGLAGRNEQFF. DNA for the CDR3: TGTGCCAGCAGCTTAGCGGGACTAGCGGGCCGCAATGAGCAGTTCTTC.

This sequence joins TRBV13 and TRBJ2-5, with 13 nucleotides matching TRBD2. This CDR3 has 18 residues. V shed 5 bases, J shed 4 bases, and the junction held 13 bases outside the gene matches. In germline, CDR1 is PRHDT, CDR2 FYEKMQ (reference sequence). CDR3 in amino acids: CASSPRLAGGLNLETQYF. Written as DNA, the CDR3 is TGTGCCAGCAGCCCCCGACTAGCGGGGGGACTTAATCTAGAGACCCAGTACTTC.

The chain has TRBV5-6 and TRBJ2-2; 15 bases are a match to TRBD2. The V segment lost 0 bases and the J segment 5 bases; nucleotides outside the gene matches: 5. The CDR3 runs 18 residues. Germline CDR1 SGHDT, CDR2 YYEEEE. The CDR3 nucleotides read TGTGCCAGCAGCTTGGAAAGGACTAGCGGGAGGGGAACCGGGGAGCTGTTTTTT. It is translated as CASSLERTSGRGTGELFF.

The rearrangement uses TRBV5-6 and TRBJ1-2; 8 bases fit TRBD1. The CDR3 spans 13 residues. The V gene's germline CDR1 is SGHDT and CDR2 YYEEEE. After removal of 4 bases from V and 8 bases from J, the junction contained 7 bases not matched to a gene. The chain's CDR3 is CASSIRQGSGYTF. CDR3 in DNA: TGTGCCAGCAGCATTCGACAGGGGAGCGGCTACACCTTC.

The chain has TRBV28 and TRBJ1-5; 7 nucleotides align to TRBD1. The CDR3 is 15 residues long. The ends lost 3 bases at V and 2 bases at J; junction bases unmatched: 4. Germline-derived CDR1 and CDR2 are MDHEN and SYDVKM. The CDR3 spells CASSFGTGGNQPQHF. The CDR3 nucleotides read TGTGCCAGCAGTTTCGGTACAGGGGGCAATCAGCCCCAGCATTTT.

The CDR3 here is CASSNTGGEQYF. The CDR3 DNA reads TGTGCCAGCAGTAATACAGGTGGTGAGCAGTACTTC. This sequence joins TRBV6-5 and TRBJ2-7; a weak D match, TRBD1 (5 bases). Germline lookup yields CDR1 MNHEY and CDR2 SVGAGI. CDR3 length equals 12 residues. The V end lost 5 bases, the J end lost 7 bases, and 12 bases lay between the germline ends.

The chain uses TRBV29-1 and TRBJ1-2; D is possibly TRBD1 (5 bases). The CDR3 length is 10 residues. In germline, CDR1 is SQVTM, CDR2 ANQGSEA. The germline V and J ends were trimmed by 4 bases and 5 bases, with 5 bases remaining between them. CDR3 DNA sequence: TGCAGCGTTGCAGGGTATGGCTACACCTTC. Its protein product is CSVAGYGYTF. The full variable domain, rest sourced from reference TRBV29-1 and TRBJ1-2, is SAVISQKPSRDICQRGTSLTIQCQVDSQVTMMFWYRQQPGQSLTLIATANQGSEATYESGFVIDKFPISRPNLTFSTLTVSNMSPEDSSIYLCSVAGYGYTFGSGTRLTVV.

This chain uses TRBV28 with TRBJ1-1; D gene unclear. Per germline, CDR1 MDHEN and CDR2 SYDVKM. V lost 8 bases and J 3 bases, leaving 10 bases between the germline ends. The CDR3 runs to 12 residues. CDR3 region: CASARGYTEAFF. CDR3 sequence (DNA): TGTGCCAGCGCGCGGGGTTACACTGAAGCTTTCTTT.

The V and J genes are TRBV7-3 and TRBJ2-3; a weak D match, TRBD2 (6 bases). Trimming stripped 2 bases from V and 0 bases from J, with 12 bases between. Looked up from germline, CDR1 is SGHTA and CDR2 is FQGTGA. CDR3 length: 16 amino acids. CDR3 region: CASSLGGIGSTDTQYF. The DNA of the CDR3 is TGTGCCAGCAGCTTAGGGGGGATTGGGAGCACAGATACGCAGTATTTT.

The V gene is TRBV11-3, the J gene TRBJ2-1; 9 bases map to TRBD2. Germline V gene data show CDR1 as SGHNT and CDR2 as YENEEA. This CDR3 has 14 amino acids. Trimming at V came to 6 bases and at J to 4 bases, leaving 4 bases not matched to a gene. CDR3 DNA sequence: TGTGCCAGCAGTCAGCGGGGGGTTTACAATGAGCAGTTCTTC. This sequence encodes CASSQRGVYNEQFF.

This chain connects TRBV6-2 or TRBV6-3 to TRBJ2-7; 7 bases match TRBD1. CDR1 is MNHEY and CDR2 is SVGEGT in the germline V gene. The CDR3 length is 16 residues. Trimming at V came to 2 bases and at J to 3 bases, leaving 10 bases not matched to a gene. The CDR3 DNA reads TGTGCCAGCAGTTACATGGGCAGGGGGTCTAGCTACGAGCAGTACTTC. This gives the protein CASSYMGRGSSYEQYF.

This chain uses TRBV4-3 with TRBJ2-3; 9 bases map to TRBD1. J lost 6 bases, V lost 0 bases, and 7 bases had no gene match. The CDR3 runs 16 residues. Germline V gives CDR1 LGHNA, CDR2 YSLEER. CDR3 nucleotide sequence: TGCGCCAGCAGCCAAGATCAGGGACAGGGTCGGGATACGCAGTATTTT. Translated: CASSQDQGQGRDTQYF.

As DNA, the CDR3 is TGCGCCAGCAGCTTGAAACAAGGGGCCTATGGCTACACCTTC. Translating gives CASSLKQGAYGYTF. The V and J genes are TRBV5-1 and TRBJ1-2, with a tentative D call TRBD1 (5 bases). Germline V gives CDR1 SGHRS, CDR2 YFSETQ. Trimming cost V 1 base and J 4 bases, with 11 bases left between them. The CDR3 contains 14 residues.

This sequence joins TRBV7-8 and TRBJ1-1, with 9 positions matching TRBD1. After removal of 5 bases from V and 5 bases from J, the junction contained 6 bases not matched to a gene. Germline loops: CDR1 SGHVS, CDR2 FQNEAQ. The length of the CDR3 is 14 residues. The CDR3 sequence is CASSPDRGGTEAFF. Here the CDR3 DNA reads TGTGCCAGCAGCCCAGACAGGGGGGGGACTGAAGCTTTCTTT.

The chain combines TRBV5-1 with TRBJ2-2; the D gene is possibly TRBD2 (6 bases). The V and J ends lost 7 bases and 1 base respectively, with 11 bases between them. The CDR3 totals 14 residues. CDR1 is SGHRS and CDR2 is YFSETQ in the germline V gene. CDR3 nucleotide sequence: TGCGCCAGCGGACCTAGCGTGAACACCGGGGAGCTGTTTTTT. Translated, it gives CASGPSVNTGELFF.

DNA for the CDR3: TGTGCCAGCGCAGAGGGCAGGGGTGCAGATACGCAGTATTTT. It specifies CASAEGRGADTQYF. The rearrangement joins TRBV6-5 to TRBJ2-3; possibly TRBD1 for D (6 bases). In germline, CDR1 is MNHEY, CDR2 SVGAGI. The CDR3 sequence is 14 residues long. Trimming removed 8 bases at V and 4 bases at J, with 16 bases between.

The chain couples TRBV19 to TRBJ2-1, with unresolved D. Germline-derived CDR1 and CDR2 are LNHDA and SQIVND (reference sequence). The CDR3 spans 14 residues. Trimming cost V 3 bases and J 2 bases, with 8 bases left between them. CDR3 region: CASSIRRTYNEQFF. As DNA, the CDR3 is TGTGCCAGTAGTATTCGGCGGACCTACAATGAGCAGTTCTTC.

The J gene is TRBJ2-2, the V gene TRBV9, with 10 bases matching TRBD2. CDR1 is SGDLS and CDR2 is YYNGEE in the germline V gene. The CDR3 loop spans 14 amino acids. V shed 9 bases, J shed 3 bases, and the junction held 5 bases outside the gene matches. The CDR3 nucleotides are TGTGCCACCTCTAGCGGGAGAGACACCGGGGAGCTGTTTTTT. Translated, it gives CATSSGRDTGELFF.

This clone showed up many times. V and J are TRBV4-1 and TRBJ2-7; D may be TRBD2 (5 bases). The germline CDR1 and CDR2 sequences are MGHRA and YSYEKL. CDR3 size: 14 residues. Trimming pared 5 bases from V and 2 bases from J, leaving 13 bases between. The CDR3 sequence: CASSSLPGTYEQYF. The CDR3 DNA reads as TGCGCCAGCAGCTCACTCCCGGGAACCTACGAGCAGTACTTC.

The rearrangement links TRBV2 to TRBJ2-3; D remains unclear. The CDR3 loop spans 15 amino acids. V was clipped by 3 bases and J by 6 bases, with 16 bases between them. Germline V gives CDR1 SNHLY, CDR2 FYNNEI. In nucleotides, the CDR3 is TGTGCCAGCAGTGATGAGATCCGACGGGTGGATACGCAGTATTTT. Protein product: CASSDEIRRVDTQYF.

This sequence joins TRBV5-4 and TRBJ2-3, with TRBD2 matching 7 bases. The CDR3 runs to 17 residues. CDR1 is SGHNT, CDR2 YYREEE, per germline (reference sequence). V shed 3 bases, J shed 0 bases, and the junction held 10 bases outside the gene matches. The CDR3 DNA is TGTGCCAGCAGCTGGTCTTTAGGGCGGGGGAGCACAGATACGCAGTATTTT. Amino acids: CASSWSLGRGSTDTQYF.

There are many counts of this clone. The chain combines TRBV28 with TRBJ1-2; D perhaps matches TRBD1 (5 bases). CDR1 is MDHEN, CDR2 SYDVKM, per germline. The CDR3 runs to 13 residues. Trimming removed 6 bases at V and 3 bases at J, with 11 bases between. Here the CDR3 DNA reads TGTGCCAGCAGAGGCACGGGGGACTATGGCTACACCTTC. Its protein is CASRGTGDYGYTF.